These 15 T cell receptor beta chains were all obtained from the same sample, sequenced in a study of neoadjuvant anti-PD-1 for oral cavity cancer. The time point was: after neoadjuvant nivolumab, at surgical resection. Produced via immunoSEQ multiplex PCR; TCRdb's table is partial and in-frame only. This sample has a few thousand clones, with 50% to 65% found just once. This specimen consisted of tumor tissue, obtained after nivolumab (anti-PD-1) treatment. The receptors were gathered from a person aged 40 to 85 with oral cavity squamous cell carcinoma.

This chain links TRBV6-5 with TRBJ2-7, with 8 bases matching TRBD2. J lost 0 bases, V lost 6 bases, and 4 bases had no gene match. CDR1 is MNHEY, CDR2 SVGAGI, per germline. CDR3 length equals 14 residues. The CDR3 loop is CASSRGTSSYEQYF. The CDR3 nucleotides are TGTGCCAGCAGCCGGGGGACTAGCTCCTACGAGCAGTACTTC.

CDR3 nucleotides: TGTGCCAGCAGATACACCCGGGACCTGGGGACTGAAGCTTTCTTT. This encodes CASRYTRDLGTEAFF. This rearrangement joins TRBV6-5 to TRBJ1-1; D perhaps matches TRBD1 (5 bases). This CDR3 spans 15 amino acids. V lost 6 bases and J 5 bases, leaving 19 bases between the germline ends. Germline V gene data show CDR1 as MNHEY and CDR2 as SVGAGI.

This clone has more than one count but fewer than ten. The genes are TRBV7-9 and TRBJ2-3, with D maybe TRBD2 (6 bases). V lost 5 bases and J lost 4, with 22 bases in between. Germline V lookup: CDR1 SEHNR, CDR2 FQNEAQ (reference sequence). The CDR3 length is 17 residues. CDR3 region: CASSPLGSGLLADTQYF. DNA for the CDR3: TGTGCCAGCAGCCCCCTCGGGAGCGGGCTTCTGGCAGATACGCAGTATTTT.

The CDR3: CASSLASGFTYEQYF. CDR3 coding DNA: TGTGCCAGCAGCTTAGCTAGCGGGTTTACCTACGAGCAGTACTTC. The chain couples TRBV7-2 to TRBJ2-7; 7 positions match TRBD2. The CDR3 consists of 15 residues. Germline values: CDR1 SGHTA, CDR2 FQGNSA. V was pared by 0 bases and J by 2 bases, with 4 bases of the junction left unmatched. Full variable domain (rest looked up from reference TRBV7-2 and TRBJ2-7): GAGVSQSPSNKVTEKGKDVELRCDPISGHTALYWYRQSLGQGLEFLIYFQGNSAPDKSGLPSDRFSAERTGGSVSTLTIQRTQQEDSAVYLCASSLASGFTYEQYFGPGTRLTVT.

The chain carries TRBV6-5 and TRBJ2-3; 7 bases are shared with TRBD2. The CDR3 covers 14 residues. V was clipped by 3 bases and J by 3 bases; unmatched bases: 3. Germline lookup yields CDR1 MNHEY and CDR2 SVGAGI. The CDR3 reads CASSYLAATDTQYF. As DNA, the CDR3 is TGTGCCAGCAGTTATCTAGCGGCAACAGATACGCAGTATTTT.

V and J are TRBV7-9 and TRBJ1-2, with D unresolved. The length of the CDR3 is 12 residues. The V and J ends lost 5 bases and 2 bases respectively, with 6 bases between them. Looked up from germline, CDR1 is SEHNR and CDR2 is FQNEAQ (reference sequence). The DNA for the CDR3 is TGTGCCAGCAGCGTAGGAAACTATGGCTACACCTTC. It translates to CASSVGNYGYTF.

The genes are TRBV6-1 and TRBJ2-3; 8 bases agree with TRBD2. After removal of 5 bases from V and 5 bases from J, the junction contained 9 bases not matched to a gene. Germline-derived CDR1 and CDR2 are MNHNS and SASEGT. The CDR3 has 15 amino acids. For the CDR3, the DNA is TGTGCCAGCAGTCCACTAGCGGTGGGGGTAGATACGCAGTATTTT. This sequence encodes CASSPLAVGVDTQYF.

The chain links TRBV18 to TRBJ2-1; TRBD1 aligns across 9 bases. Germline V gene data show CDR1 as KGHSH and CDR2 as LQKENI. The CDR3 is made up of 16 amino acids. With 0 bases clipped from V and 6 bases from J, the junction kept 6 bases outside the gene matches. The CDR3 loop reads CASSPPTGGAANEQFF. The DNA for the CDR3 is TGTGCCAGCTCACCACCAACAGGGGGCGCCGCCAATGAGCAGTTCTTC. The variable domain in full, with the rest retrieved from reference TRBV18 and TRBJ2-1, is NAGVMQNPRHLVRRRGQEARLRCSPMKGHSHVYWYRQLPEEGLKFMVYLQKENIIDESGMPKERFSAEFPKEGPSILRIQQVVRGDSAAYFCASSPPTGGAANEQFFGPGTRLTVL.

This clone was observed a handful of times. This chain uses TRBV10-2 with TRBJ2-7; TRBD1 or TRBD2 may be the D gene (5 bases each). Per the germline V gene, CDR1 is WSHSY and CDR2 is SAAADI. The V gene lost 5 bases and the J gene lost 3 bases, with 8 bases spanning the gap. This CDR3 is built from 12 residues. Here the CDR3 DNA reads TGCGCCAGCAGTCAGGGACGCTACGAGCAGTACTTC. Translation: CASSQGRYEQYF.

The rearrangement links TRBV21-1 to TRBJ2-3; the tabulated D call, TRBD1, remains unverified against the DNA. TRBV21-1 is noted as a pseudogene. This CDR3 spans 16 amino acids. The CDR3 DNA reads TGTGCCAGCAGCAAAGAGCGGGGCAGGGGGCAGGATACGCAGTATTTT. Its protein product is CASSKERGRGQDTQYF.

The genes are TRBV6-5 and TRBJ2-3; no firm D call. The CDR3 loop spans 16 amino acids. The V end was cut by 4 bases, the J end by 4 bases, with 18 bases between. CDR1 is MNHEY, CDR2 SVGAGI, per germline. CDR3 amino acids: CASSSDQIGVPDTQYF. In DNA, the CDR3 is TGTGCCAGCAGTTCCGACCAGATTGGGGTTCCAGATACGCAGTATTTT.

This chain joins TRBV4-2 and TRBJ2-2; 9 bases map to TRBD2. V was clipped by 3 bases and J by 0 bases; unmatched bases: 11. This CDR3 region has 19 residues. CDR1 and CDR2 (germline): LGHNA, YNFKEQ. Written as DNA, the CDR3 is TGTGCCAGCAGCCAGGGTCTCTCTTCTAGCGGGACGAACACCGGGGAGCTGTTTTTT. Its protein product is CASSQGLSSSGTNTGELFF.

The J gene is TRBJ1-5, the V gene TRBV15, with D perhaps TRBD1 (5 bases). The CDR3 spans 16 residues. V gave up 0 bases and J gave up 5 bases, with 14 bases separating them. In germline, CDR1 is LNHNV, CDR2 YYDKDF (reference sequence). The CDR3 sequence is CATSRDMRGMHQPQHF. CDR3 sequence (DNA): TGTGCCACCAGCAGAGATATGAGGGGTATGCATCAGCCCCAGCATTTT.

This rearrangement joins TRBV11-2 to TRBJ2-7; the match to TRBD2 covers 8 bases. Per the germline V gene, CDR1 is SGHAT and CDR2 is FQNNGV. This CDR3 has 13 residues. V gave up 5 bases and J gave up 3 bases; unmatched junction bases: 3. This CDR3 is CASSPGGYYEQYF. In DNA, the CDR3 is TGTGCCAGCAGCCCGGGGGGGTACTACGAGCAGTACTTC. Together with reference TRBV11-2 and TRBJ2-7, the CDR3 gives the full variable domain: EAGVAQSPRYKIIEKRQSVAFWCNPISGHATLYWYQQILGQGPKLLIQFQNNGVVDDSQLPKDRFSAERLKGVDSTLKIQPAKLEDSAVYLCASSPGGYYEQYFGPGTRLTVT.

The gene calls are TRBV11-3 and TRBJ2-7, with 9 positions matching TRBD2. Germline V CDR1 and CDR2: SGHNT, YENEEA. V lost 5 bases and J lost 0; bases outside the gene matches: 5. The CDR3 length is 15 residues. The CDR3 spells CASSRWTSDSYEQYF. Here the CDR3 DNA reads TGTGCCAGCAGCCGGTGGACTAGCGACTCCTACGAGCAGTACTTC. Filled out from reference TRBV11-3 and TRBJ2-7, the complete variable domain reads EAGVVQSPRYKIIEKKQPVAFWCNPISGHNTLYWYLQNLGQGPELLIRYENEEAVDDSQLPKDRFSAERLKGVDSTLKIQPAELGDSAVYLCASSRWTSDSYEQYFGPGTRLTVT.